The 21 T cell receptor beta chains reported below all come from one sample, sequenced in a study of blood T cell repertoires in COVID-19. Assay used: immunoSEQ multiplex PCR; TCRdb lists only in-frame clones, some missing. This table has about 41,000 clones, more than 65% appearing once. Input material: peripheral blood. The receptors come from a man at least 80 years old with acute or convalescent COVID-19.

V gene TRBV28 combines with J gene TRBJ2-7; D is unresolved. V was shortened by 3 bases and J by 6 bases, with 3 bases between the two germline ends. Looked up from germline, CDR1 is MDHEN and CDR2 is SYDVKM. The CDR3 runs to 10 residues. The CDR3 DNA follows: TGTGCCAGCAGTTTCCGCGAGCAGTACTTC. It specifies CASSFREQYF. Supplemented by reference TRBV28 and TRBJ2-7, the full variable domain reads DVKVTQSSRYLVKRTGEKVFLECVQDMDHENMFWYRQDPGLGLRLIYFSYDVKMKEKGDIPEGYSVSREKKERFSLILESASTNQTSMYLCASSFREQYFGPGTRLTVT.

For the CDR3, the DNA is TGTGCCAGCTCAGCCCCCCTCAAACGGGGCACTGAAGCTTTCTTT. It encodes CASSAPLKRGTEAFF. The rearrangement joins TRBV18 to TRBJ1-1; no clear D. Germline V CDR1 and CDR2: KGHSH, LQKENI. V lost 5 bases and J lost 4, with 17 bases in between. This CDR3 spans 15 amino acids.

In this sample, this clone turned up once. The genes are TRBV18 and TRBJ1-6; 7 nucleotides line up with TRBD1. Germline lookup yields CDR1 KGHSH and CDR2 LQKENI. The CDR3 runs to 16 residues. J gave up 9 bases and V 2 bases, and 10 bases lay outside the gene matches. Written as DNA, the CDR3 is TGTGCCAGCTCACCAAAAGGGGGCTATACGGGTTCACCCCTCCACTTT. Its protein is CASSPKGGYTGSPLHF.

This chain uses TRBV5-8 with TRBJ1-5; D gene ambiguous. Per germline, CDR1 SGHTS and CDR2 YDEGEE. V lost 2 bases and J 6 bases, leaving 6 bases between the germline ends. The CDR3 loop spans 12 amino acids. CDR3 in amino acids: CASSFPGQPQHF. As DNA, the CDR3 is TGTGCCAGCAGCTTTCCGGGTCAGCCCCAGCATTTT.

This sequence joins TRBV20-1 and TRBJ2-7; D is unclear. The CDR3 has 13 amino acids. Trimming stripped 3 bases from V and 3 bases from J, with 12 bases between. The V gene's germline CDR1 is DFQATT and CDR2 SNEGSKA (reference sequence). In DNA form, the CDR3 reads TGCAGTGCTAGTGGCGCCTATTACTACGAGCAGTACTTC. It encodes CSASGAYYYEQYF.

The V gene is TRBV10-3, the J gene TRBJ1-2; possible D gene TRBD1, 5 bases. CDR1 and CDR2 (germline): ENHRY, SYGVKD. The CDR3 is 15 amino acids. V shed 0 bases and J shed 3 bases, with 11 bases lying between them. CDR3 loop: CAISESQGGDYGYTF. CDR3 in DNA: TGTGCCATCAGTGAGTCCCAGGGAGGGGACTATGGCTACACCTTC.

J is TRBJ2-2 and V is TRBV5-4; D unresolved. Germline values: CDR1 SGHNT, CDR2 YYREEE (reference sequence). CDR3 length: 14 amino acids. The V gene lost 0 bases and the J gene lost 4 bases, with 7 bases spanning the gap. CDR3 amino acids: CASSLALSTGELFF. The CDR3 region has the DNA TGTGCCAGCAGCTTGGCCCTATCCACCGGGGAGCTGTTTTTT.

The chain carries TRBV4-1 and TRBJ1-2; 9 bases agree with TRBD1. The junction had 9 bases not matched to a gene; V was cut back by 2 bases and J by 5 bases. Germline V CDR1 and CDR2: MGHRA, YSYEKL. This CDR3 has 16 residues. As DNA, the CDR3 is TGCGCCAGCAGCCAATTTTTTACAGGGGGCGGGTATGGCTACACCTTC. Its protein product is CASSQFFTGGGYGYTF.

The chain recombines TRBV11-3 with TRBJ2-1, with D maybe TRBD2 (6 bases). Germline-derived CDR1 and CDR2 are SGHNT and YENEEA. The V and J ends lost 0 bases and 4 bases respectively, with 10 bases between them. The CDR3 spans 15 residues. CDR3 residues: CASSLESGLYNEQFF. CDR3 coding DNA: TGTGCCAGCAGCTTAGAGAGCGGGTTATACAATGAGCAGTTCTTC.

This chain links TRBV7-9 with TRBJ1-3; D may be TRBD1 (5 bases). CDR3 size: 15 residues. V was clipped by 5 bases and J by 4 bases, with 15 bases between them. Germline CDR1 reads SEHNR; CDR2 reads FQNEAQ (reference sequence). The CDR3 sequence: CASSPAGGEGNTIYF. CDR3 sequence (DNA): TGTGCCAGCAGCCCAGCGGGGGGAGAAGGAAACACCATATATTTT.

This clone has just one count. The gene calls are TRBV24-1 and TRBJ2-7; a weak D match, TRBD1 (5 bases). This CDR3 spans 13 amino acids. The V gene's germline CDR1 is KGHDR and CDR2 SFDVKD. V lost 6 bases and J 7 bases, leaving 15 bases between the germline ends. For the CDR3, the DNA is TGTGCCACCAGTCCCGACAGTCAGAGGGAGCAGTACTTC. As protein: CATSPDSQREQYF.

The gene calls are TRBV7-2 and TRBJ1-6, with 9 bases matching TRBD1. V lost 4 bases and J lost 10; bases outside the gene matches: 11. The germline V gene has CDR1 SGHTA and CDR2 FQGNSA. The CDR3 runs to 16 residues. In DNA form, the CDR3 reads TGTGCCAGCAGCTGGGTTCCGGGACAGGGAGGATCACCCCTCCACTTT. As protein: CASSWVPGQGGSPLHF. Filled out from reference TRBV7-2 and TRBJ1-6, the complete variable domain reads GAGVSQSPSNKVTEKGKDVELRCDPISGHTALYWYRQSLGQGLEFLIYFQGNSAPDKSGLPSDRFSAERTGGSVSTLTIQRTQQEDSAVYLCASSWVPGQGGSPLHFGNGTRLTVT.

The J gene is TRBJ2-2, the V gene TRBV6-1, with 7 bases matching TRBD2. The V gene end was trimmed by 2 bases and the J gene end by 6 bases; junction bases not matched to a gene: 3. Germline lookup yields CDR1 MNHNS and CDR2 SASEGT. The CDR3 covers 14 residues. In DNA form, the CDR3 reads TGTGCCAGCAGTGAAAGCCGGGGGGCCGGGGAGCTGTTTTTT. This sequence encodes CASSESRGAGELFF.

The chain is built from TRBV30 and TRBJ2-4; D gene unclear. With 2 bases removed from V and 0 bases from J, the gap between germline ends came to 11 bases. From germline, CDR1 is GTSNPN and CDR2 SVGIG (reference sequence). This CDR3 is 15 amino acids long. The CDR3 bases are TGTGCCTGGAGTATGGCATTTCTAGCCAAAAACATTCAGTACTTC. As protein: CAWSMAFLAKNIQYF. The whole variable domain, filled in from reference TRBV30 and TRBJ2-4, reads SQTIHQWPATLVQPVGSPLSLECTVEGTSNPNLYWYRQAAGRGLQLLFYSVGIGQISSEVPQNLSASRPQDRQFILSSKKLLLSDSGFYLCAWSMAFLAKNIQYFGAGTRLSVL.

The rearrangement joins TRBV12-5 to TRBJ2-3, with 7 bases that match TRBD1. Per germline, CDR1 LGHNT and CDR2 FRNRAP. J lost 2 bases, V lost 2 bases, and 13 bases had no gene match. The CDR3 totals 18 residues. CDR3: CASGLSFLDRASTDTQYF. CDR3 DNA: TGTGCTAGTGGTTTGTCCTTTTTAGACAGGGCCTCCACAGATACGCAGTATTTT.

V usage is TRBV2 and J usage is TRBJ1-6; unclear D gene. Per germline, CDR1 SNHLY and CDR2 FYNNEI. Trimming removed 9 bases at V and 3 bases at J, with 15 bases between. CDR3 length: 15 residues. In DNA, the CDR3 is TGTGCCAGTCGCCAGGAAAGCTACTATAATTCACCCCTCCACTTT. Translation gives CASRQESYYNSPLHF.

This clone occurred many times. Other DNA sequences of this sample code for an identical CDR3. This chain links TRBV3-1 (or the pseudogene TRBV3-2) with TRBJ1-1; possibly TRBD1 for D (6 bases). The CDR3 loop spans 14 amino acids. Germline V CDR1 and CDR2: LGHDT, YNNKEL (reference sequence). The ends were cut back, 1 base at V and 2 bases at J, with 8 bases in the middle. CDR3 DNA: TGTGCCAGCAGCCAAGGGACAGTAAACACTGAAGCTTTCTTT. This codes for CASSQGTVNTEAFF.

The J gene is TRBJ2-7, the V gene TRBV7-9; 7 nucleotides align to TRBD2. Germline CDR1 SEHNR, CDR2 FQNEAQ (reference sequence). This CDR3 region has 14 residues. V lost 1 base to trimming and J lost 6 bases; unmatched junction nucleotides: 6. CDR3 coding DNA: TGTGCCAGCAGCTTAGGCTGGGGAGGGGCCGAGCAGTACTTC. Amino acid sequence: CASSLGWGGAEQYF.

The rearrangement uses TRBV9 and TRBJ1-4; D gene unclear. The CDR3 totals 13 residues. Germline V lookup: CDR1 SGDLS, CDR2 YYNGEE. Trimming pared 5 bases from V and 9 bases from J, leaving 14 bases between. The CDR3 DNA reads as TGTGCCAGCAGTGGCCGAGGAACCCAAAAACTGTTTTTT. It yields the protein CASSGRGTQKLFF.

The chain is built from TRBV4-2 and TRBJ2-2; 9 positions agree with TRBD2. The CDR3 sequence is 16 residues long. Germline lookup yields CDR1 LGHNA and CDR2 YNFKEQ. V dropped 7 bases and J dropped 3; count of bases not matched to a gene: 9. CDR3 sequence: CASNPSQREDTGELFF. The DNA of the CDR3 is TGTGCCAGCAACCCTTCGCAGCGGGAGGACACCGGGGAGCTGTTTTTT.

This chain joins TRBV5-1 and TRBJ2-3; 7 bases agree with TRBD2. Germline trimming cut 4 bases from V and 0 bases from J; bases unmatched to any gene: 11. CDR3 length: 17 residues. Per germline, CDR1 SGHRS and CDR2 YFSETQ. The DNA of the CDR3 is TGCGCCAGCAGCCGGGAGGAGGTCGGTAGCAGCACAGATACGCAGTATTTT. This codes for CASSREEVGSSTDTQYF.